A single sample gave rise to the 31 T cell receptor beta chains below, sequenced in a study of blood T cell repertoires in COVID-19. Here immunoSEQ multiplex PCR was the method, and the copy in TCRdb shows in-frame clones only, minus some. The repertoire has roughly 700,000 clones, 70% to 90% of them found once; the top ten carry 0.2% to 0.3%. The sample consisted of peripheral blood. These receptors all stem from a woman aged 18-30 years with acute or convalescent COVID-19.

V is TRBV18 and J is TRBJ1-5; D not certain. CDR3 length: 14 residues. The V gene lost 0 bases and the J gene lost 0 bases, with 3 bases spanning the gap. In germline, CDR1 is KGHSH, CDR2 LQKENI. The CDR3 is CASSPPSSNQPQHF. DNA for the CDR3: TGTGCCAGCTCACCACCTAGTAGCAATCAGCCCCAGCATTTT.

The V gene is TRBV4-3, the J gene TRBJ2-7, with 9 bases fitting TRBD1. Germline CDR1 is LGHNA and CDR2 is YSLEER. The CDR3 contains 16 residues. The V segment lost 0 bases and the J segment 6 bases; nucleotides outside the gene matches: 9. This CDR3 is CASSQEQGQGFSEQYF. The DNA for the CDR3 is TGCGCCAGCAGCCAAGAGCAGGGACAGGGTTTTTCCGAGCAGTACTTC.

This clone was counted only a few times. Other DNA sequences in the sample encode the same CDR3. The rearrangement links TRBV30 to TRBJ2-7, with unresolved D. There are 12 residues in the CDR3. Germline CDR1 and CDR2: GTSNPN and SVGIG (reference sequence). Trimming took 0 bases from V and 6 from J, leaving 9 bases between them. The CDR3 reads CAWSVRPGEQYF. The DNA for the CDR3 is TGTGCCTGGAGTGTCCGTCCGGGCGAGCAGTACTTC.

The chain combines TRBV19 with TRBJ1-1; D is undetermined. Trimming shortened V by 4 bases and J by 8 bases, and 17 bases separated the two germline ends. The CDR3 sequence is 14 residues long. The germline gives CDR1 LNHDA, CDR2 SQIVND (reference sequence). The CDR3 reads CASSNVGRVVEAFF. In DNA form, the CDR3 reads TGTGCCAGTAGTAACGTAGGGAGGGTGGTGGAAGCTTTCTTT.

V and J are TRBV4-1 and TRBJ1-4, with D maybe TRBD1 (6 bases). Germline CDR1 reads MGHRA; CDR2 reads YSYEKL. V gave up 0 bases and J gave up 5 bases, with 7 bases separating them. The CDR3 has 14 residues. CDR3 DNA sequence: TGCGCCAGCAGCCAAGAGAGGGGGAATGAAAAACTGTTTTTT. It is translated as CASSQERGNEKLFF.

The chain's CDR3 is CASSPWGQHYGYTF. The CDR3 nucleotides are TGTGCCAGCAGCCCCTGGGGGCAGCACTATGGCTACACCTTC. The V and J genes are TRBV14 and TRBJ1-2; tentatively, D is TRBD1 (6 bases). The V end was cut by 4 bases, the J end by 3 bases, with 12 bases between. The germline CDR1 and CDR2 sequences are SGHDN and FVKESK. The CDR3 runs 14 residues.

This clone showed up just once. The chain couples TRBV20-1 to TRBJ1-1; TRBD1 agrees at 7 bases. V trimming: 6 bases; J trimming: 4 bases; junction bases outside the gene matches: 2. The CDR3 loop spans 11 amino acids. The germline CDR1 and CDR2 sequences are DFQATT and SNEGSKA (reference sequence). DNA for the CDR3: TGCAGTGCCGCAGGGGGCACTGAAGCTTTCTTT. Its protein product is CSAAGGTEAFF.

The chain has TRBV2 and TRBJ1-6, with 10 positions matching TRBD1. The CDR3 spans 14 residues. Germline V gene lookup returns CDR1 SNHLY and CDR2 FYNNEI. Losses at the gene ends were 6 bases for V and 10 bases for J; bases not matched to a gene: 6. Here the CDR3 DNA reads TGTGCCAGCAGCGGGACAGGGGTACGCTCACCCCTCCACTTT. As protein: CASSGTGVRSPLHF.

The chain combines TRBV12-3 or TRBV12-4 with TRBJ1-1, with D unresolved. The CDR3 totals 13 residues. The V end lost 6 bases, the J end lost 1 base, and 9 bases lay between the germline ends. The CDR3: CASSRNSNTEAFF. Here the CDR3 DNA reads TGTGCCAGCAGCAGAAATTCGAACACTGAAGCTTTCTTT.

V is TRBV5-1 and J is TRBJ1-2; D not resolved. Trimming left V 2 bases short and J 1 base short, with 6 bases between. Germline V lookup: CDR1 SGHRS, CDR2 YFSETQ. This CDR3 contains 13 residues. This CDR3 reads CASSFVVNYGYTF. CDR3 sequence (DNA): TGCGCCAGCAGCTTTGTAGTTAACTATGGCTACACCTTC.

This clone was counted a single time. The V gene is TRBV12-3 or TRBV12-4, the J gene TRBJ2-7, with a possible D match to TRBD1 (5 bases). The CDR3 sequence is 13 residues long. The germline V and J ends were trimmed by 2 bases and 6 bases, with 11 bases remaining between them. CDR3 bases: TGTGCCAGCAGTTTAAAGGGGCACGGCGAGCAGTACTTC. This encodes CASSLKGHGEQYF.

The chain joins TRBV15 to TRBJ1-5; 8 bases map to TRBD1. Germline lookup yields CDR1 LNHNV and CDR2 YYDKDF (reference sequence). J lost 0 bases, V lost 4 bases, and 2 bases had no gene match. The CDR3 sequence is 15 residues long. CDR3: CATSTGGYSNQPQHF. The CDR3 nucleotides read TGTGCCACCAGCACAGGGGGCTATAGCAATCAGCCCCAGCATTTT. The entire variable domain, with the rest obtained from reference TRBV15 and TRBJ1-5, is as follows: DAMVIQNPRYQVTQFGKPVTLSCSQTLNHNVMYWYQQKSSQAPKLLFHYYDKDFNNEADTPDNFQSRRPNTSFCFLDIRSPGLGDTAMYLCATSTGGYSNQPQHFGDGTRLSIL.

The chain links TRBV13 to TRBJ1-1, with D perhaps matching TRBD1 (5 bases). The V end was cut by 3 bases, the J end by 10 bases, with 9 bases between. Germline V gene lookup returns CDR1 PRHDT and CDR2 FYEKMQ (reference sequence). This CDR3 comprises 11 residues. CDR3 amino acids: CASSLDNGAFF. In DNA, the CDR3 is TGTGCCAGCAGCTTGGACAATGGAGCTTTCTTT.

Notes on this clone: A read error may produce the germline difference seen at one junction end. This chain connects TRBV6-1 to TRBJ1-6; no clear D gene. Germline CDR1 MNHNS, CDR2 SASEGT. CDR3 size: 16 residues. The CDR3 DNA reads as TGTGCCAGCGGTGATTTAGAGAGCTCCTATAATTCACCCCTCCACTTT. Its translation is CASGDLESSYNSPLHF.

The rearrangement links TRBV7-9 to TRBJ1-4, with unresolved D. Per the germline V gene, CDR1 is SEHNR and CDR2 is FQNEAQ (reference sequence). V lost 2 bases to trimming and J lost 2 bases, with 15 bases between them. This CDR3 comprises 17 residues. The CDR3, as DNA: TGTGCCAGCAGCTTAAGGGCCCGGACTACTACTAATGAAAAACTGTTTTTT. It yields the protein CASSLRARTTTNEKLFF.

J is TRBJ2-7 and V is TRBV4-1; possibly TRBD2 for D (5 bases). CDR3 length: 16 amino acids. V lost 0 bases and J 1 base, leaving 13 bases between the germline ends. Germline CDR1 MGHRA, CDR2 YSYEKL. In DNA, the CDR3 is TGCGCCAGCAGCCAAGAAGGCAGCGGCTTATCCTACGAGCAGTACTTC. Encoded protein: CASSQEGSGLSYEQYF.

The chain recombines TRBV5-4 with TRBJ2-1, with 11 bases fitting TRBD2. Germline CDR1 is SGHNT and CDR2 is YYREEE (reference sequence). J lost 7 bases, V lost 4 bases, and 7 bases had no gene match. The CDR3 extends over 15 amino acids. The CDR3: CASSRVAGGDNEQFF. Here the CDR3 DNA reads TGTGCCAGCAGCCGAGTAGCGGGGGGGGATAATGAGCAGTTCTTC. The full variable domain, completed using reference TRBV5-4 and TRBJ2-1, is ETGVTQSPTHLIKTRGQQVTLRCSSQSGHNTVSWYQQALGQGPQFIFQYYREEENGRGNFPPRFSGLQFPNYSSELNVNALELDDSALYLCASSRVAGGDNEQFFGPGTRLTVL.

V usage is TRBV19 and J usage is TRBJ1-3, with 9 nucleotides matching TRBD1. Germline V lookup: CDR1 LNHDA, CDR2 SQIVND (reference sequence). The junction had 11 bases not matched to a gene; V was cut back by 7 bases and J by 4 bases. This CDR3 is 16 amino acids long. CDR3 sequence reads: CASTQNRGQPGNTIYF. The CDR3 DNA reads as TGTGCCAGTACCCAAAACAGGGGGCAACCGGGAAACACCATATATTTT.

The rearrangement joins TRBV9 to TRBJ2-7; D gene ambiguous. Germline V CDR1 and CDR2: SGDLS, YYNGEE. This CDR3 is 14 amino acids long. V lost 0 bases to trimming and J lost 0 bases, with 7 bases between them. CDR3 DNA sequence: TGTGCCAGCAGCGTAGGGCCCAGCTCCTACGAGCAGTACTTC. It specifies CASSVGPSSYEQYF.

The rearrangement joins TRBV6-6 to TRBJ1-1; TRBD1 is a possible D gene (5 bases). Germline V gives CDR1 MNHNY, CDR2 SVGAGI (reference sequence). The CDR3 is made up of 13 amino acids. Trimming stripped 7 bases from V and 7 bases from J, with 16 bases between. In nucleotides, the CDR3 is TGTGCCAGCACCATGGACACTTCCAATGAAGCTTTCTTT. Translated: CASTMDTSNEAFF.

V gene TRBV30 combines with J gene TRBJ1-2, with no clear D. Deletions cut 7 bases from V and 8 bases from J, with 26 bases between. CDR3 size: 15 residues. CDR1 GTSNPN and CDR2 SVGIG come from the germline V gene (reference sequence). The CDR3 DNA reads TGTGCCTCCGCACTCCCGGGAGTGAAGACGGGGGGCTACACCTTC. It yields the protein CASALPGVKTGGYTF.

The chain joins TRBV5-6 to TRBJ1-1; no reliable D call. Germline V gene data show CDR1 as SGHDT and CDR2 as YYEEEE. The V and J ends lost 0 bases and 5 bases respectively, with 5 bases between them. This CDR3 is built from 12 residues. CDR3 amino acids: CASSLVATEAFF. CDR3 nucleotides: TGTGCCAGCAGCTTGGTCGCGACTGAAGCTTTCTTT.

This chain connects TRBV2 to TRBJ1-4; D is ambiguous. V gave up 8 bases and J gave up 6 bases, with 22 bases separating them. The germline V gene has CDR1 SNHLY and CDR2 FYNNEI. The CDR3 runs to 16 residues. CDR3 sequence reads: CASLGTLRGADEKLFF. The CDR3 coding sequence is TGTGCCAGCCTTGGCACGTTGCGGGGAGCTGATGAAAAACTGTTTTTT.

The rearrangement joins TRBV6-5 to TRBJ2-7; 7 bases map to TRBD1. J gave up 6 bases and V 5 bases, and 7 bases lay outside the gene matches. Germline V gene lookup returns CDR1 MNHEY and CDR2 SVGAGI. The CDR3 is 13 amino acids. The CDR3, as DNA: TGTGCCAGCAGTACCGACAGGGCGGGCGAGCAGTACTTC. Its protein is CASSTDRAGEQYF.

J is TRBJ1-1 and V is TRBV6-5; D call uncertain. V was pared by 7 bases and J by 0 bases, with 9 bases between. The CDR3 loop spans 13 amino acids. Germline CDR1 MNHEY, CDR2 SVGAGI. CDR3 loop: CASIGGMNTEAFF. CDR3 sequence (DNA): TGTGCCAGCATCGGCGGGATGAACACTGAAGCTTTCTTT.

The chain uses TRBV18 and TRBJ1-2; 8 nucleotides match TRBD1. Trimming took 3 bases from V and 3 from J; bases not matched to a gene: 6. The germline V gene encodes CDR1 KGHSH and CDR2 LQKENI. This CDR3 spans 15 amino acids. The CDR3 DNA reads as TGTGCCAGCTCACCGGACGACAGGGGTCACTATGGCTACACCTTC. It is translated as CASSPDDRGHYGYTF. Filled out from reference TRBV18 and TRBJ1-2, the complete variable domain reads NAGVMQNPRHLVRRRGQEARLRCSPMKGHSHVYWYRQLPEEGLKFMVYLQKENIIDESGMPKERFSAEFPKEGPSILRIQQVVRGDSAAYFCASSPDDRGHYGYTFGSGTRLTVV.

The CDR3 DNA sequence: TGCGCCAGCAGCAAGACAGGATCGGGTGGAAACACCATATATTTT. Its protein is CASSKTGSGGNTIYF. V is TRBV4-1 and J is TRBJ1-3, with D possibly being TRBD1 (6 bases). Germline V gene sequence: CDR1 MGHRA, CDR2 YSYEKL. The CDR3 contains 15 residues. Trimming stripped 5 bases from V and 3 bases from J, with 14 bases between.

The chain combines TRBV13 with TRBJ2-3; 14 positions agree with TRBD2. The CDR3 sequence is 17 residues long. Unmatched junction bases numbered 3, after V lost 4 bases and J lost 0 bases. Germline V gene lookup returns CDR1 PRHDT and CDR2 FYEKMQ (reference sequence). CDR3 sequence (DNA): TGTGCCAGCAGCTCCCGGACTAGCGGGGGGAGCACAGATACGCAGTATTTT. This translates into CASSSRTSGGSTDTQYF.

The chain couples TRBV4-2 to TRBJ2-1, with a tentative D call TRBD1 (6 bases). In germline, CDR1 is LGHNA, CDR2 YNFKEQ. The length of the CDR3 is 12 residues. V dropped 4 bases and J dropped 6 bases, with 7 bases sitting between them. The CDR3 sequence is CASSRGGNEQFF. CDR3 DNA sequence: TGTGCCAGCAGCCGAGGGGGCAATGAGCAGTTCTTC.

The rearrangement links TRBV7-2 to TRBJ2-1, with 8 bases lining up with TRBD2. V lost 5 bases to trimming and J lost 7 bases; unmatched junction nucleotides: 13. Germline assignment: CDR1 SGHTA and CDR2 FQGNSA. The CDR3 consists of 16 residues. CDR3 amino acids: CASSLRSGGTYNEQFF. Here the CDR3 DNA reads TGTGCCAGCAGCCTCCGAAGCGGGGGCACTTATAATGAGCAGTTCTTC. Supplemented by reference TRBV7-2 and TRBJ2-1, the full variable domain reads GAGVSQSPSNKVTEKGKDVELRCDPISGHTALYWYRQSLGQGLEFLIYFQGNSAPDKSGLPSDRFSAERTGGSVSTLTIQRTQQEDSAVYLCASSLRSGGTYNEQFFGPGTRLTVL.

The genes are TRBV4-1 and TRBJ1-5, with D possibly matching TRBD1 (6 bases). Germline lookup yields CDR1 MGHRA and CDR2 YSYEKL. Trimming removed 4 bases at V and 1 base at J, with 11 bases between. This CDR3 contains 15 residues. The CDR3, as DNA: TGCGCCAGCAGCCCCTGGGGGACAAGCAATCAGCCCCAGCATTTT. Residues: CASSPWGTSNQPQHF.